This TCR beta chain derives from a study of T cell changes during pregnancy in multiple sclerosis. Sequencing used immunoSEQ multiplex PCR; TCRdb keeps in-frame clones, though not all of them. The profile shows approximately 90,000 clones, more than 85% of them singletons. The CDR3 loop spans 18 amino acids. Losses at the gene ends were 1 base for V and 5 bases for J; bases not matched to a gene: 12. The germline CDR1 and CDR2 sequences are SEHNR and FQNEAQ (reference sequence). The receptor's source is a female donor with multiple sclerosis, enrolled in a pregnancy study. The chain is built from TRBV7-9 and TRBJ1-4; 8 nucleotides match TRBD1. The sequencing used peripheral blood, collected in the first trimester of pregnancy. CDR3 sequence reads: CASSLVVGQGRFNEKLFF. The CDR3 nucleotides are TGTGCCAGCAGCTTAGTAGTTGGACAGGGCAGGTTCAATGAAAAACTGTTTTTT.